These T cell receptor beta chains were read from a single sample in a study of blood T cells in healthy people across ages. Each CDR3 protein is one row after TCRdb ran MiXCR on the 5' RACE reads. The sample includes hundreds of thousands of distinct CDR3 sequences, 58% of them seen just once. Sequencing was carried out using blood. All receptors derive from a man aged 55 to 70 in good health. The CDR3 runs from the conserved cysteine through the conserved F or W. A D gene is named only where the DNA matches it firmly. Clone size is given for some rows only: seen once, a few or many times, or a class if the clone is expanded.

TRBJ1-2 - TRBV21-1 - CASSKVRGWTGGYTF TGTGCCAGCAGCAAAGTTCGTGGCTGGACGGGGGGCTACACCTTC
TRBJ2-7 - TRBV27 - CASSLSTGDEQYF TGTGCCAGCAGTTTATCGACCGGCGATGAGCAGTACTTC
TRBJ2-5 few TRBV6-6 TRBD2 CASSSTGTSAEAQYF TGTGCCAGCAGTTCCACCGGGACTAGCGCGGAAGCCCAGTACTTC
TRBJ2-1 few TRBV4-1 TRBD1 CASSPQGDNEQFF TGCGCCAGCAGCCCACAGGGGGATAATGAGCAGTTCTTC
TRBJ2-1 - TRBV12-3/TRBV12-4 TRBD1 CASSSGTDAGNKQFF TGTGCCAGCAGCTCCGGGACAGATGCCGGGAACAAGCAGTTCTTC
TRBJ2-7 few TRBV20-1 - CSADPGLGAYEQYF TGCAGTGCGGACCCGGGACTGGGAGCCTACGAGCAGTACTTC
TRBJ2-7 - TRBV20-1 - CSARDVASATYEQYF TGCAGTGCTAGAGATGTCGCTAGCGCCACCTACGAGCAGTACTTC
TRBJ2-3 - TRBV18 - CASSKGARGTDTQYF TGTGCCAGCTCAAAAGGAGCAAGGGGCACAGATACGCAGTATTTT
TRBJ2-5 few TRBV6-5 TRBD2 CASSPDWTSGWETQYF TGTGCCAGCAGTCCTGACTGGACTAGCGGATGGGAGACCCAGTACTTC
TRBJ2-3 few TRBV7-9 TRBD2 CASSSGTSFGPDTQYF TGTGCCAGCAGCTCGGGGACTAGTTTCGGTCCAGATACGCAGTATTTT
TRBJ2-5 few TRBV13 - CASSLITRGSFQETQYF TGTGCCAGCAGCTTAATCACGAGGGGGTCATTCCAAGAGACCCAGTACTTC
TRBJ2-7 - TRBV18 TRBD1 CASSPFGTGPDEQYF TGTGCCAGCTCACCGTTCGGGACAGGGCCCGACGAGCAGTACTTC
TRBJ2-7 few TRBV7-8 TRBD1 CASSLPGTGGYEQYF TGTGCCAGCAGCTTACCCGGGACAGGGGGGTACGAGCAGTACTTC
TRBJ2-7 - TRBV10-2 - CASSESPAISYEQYF TGCGCCAGCAGTGAGTCGCCAGCAATCTCCTACGAGCAGTACTTC
TRBJ1-2 - TRBV5-1 - CASTPQGNYGYTF TGCGCCAGCACCCCACAAGGGAACTATGGCTACACCTTC
TRBJ1-2 - TRBV29-1 - CSVGDIDYGYTF TGCAGCGTTGGGGATATTGACTATGGCTACACCTTC
TRBJ1-5 - TRBV7-8 TRBD1 CASSLMGTASVIGNQPQHF TGTGCCAGCAGCTTAATGGGGACAGCCTCTGTTATTGGCAATCAGCCCCAGCATTTT
TRBJ2-5 - TRBV6-1 - CASINGPQETQYF TGTGCCAGCATAAATGGCCCCCAAGAGACCCAGTACTTC
TRBJ2-3 - TRBV7-9 - CASSLFEDTDTQYF TGTGCCAGCAGCTTGTTCGAGGACACAGATACGCAGTATTTT
TRBJ2-5 few TRBV18 TRBD2 CASSPGTSNNEQYF TGTGCCAGCTCACCAGGGACTAGTAACAATGAGCAGTACTTC
TRBJ2-3 - TRBV12-3/TRBV12-4 - CASRQGLSTATQYF TGTGCCAGCAGGCAGGGGCTGTCCACAGCTACGCAGTATTTT
TRBJ1-2 - TRBV9 TRBD1 CASAETGDFGYTF TGTGCCAGCGCGGAGACAGGGGATTTCGGCTACACCTTC
TRBJ2-5 many TRBV29-1 - CSVNREETQYF TGCAGCGTTAACAGGGAAGAGACCCAGTACTTC
TRBJ2-3 - TRBV29-1 TRBD2 CSVEQAGGDTQYF TGCAGCGTTGAGCAAGCGGGGGGGGATACGCAGTATTTT
TRBJ2-1 - TRBV7-9 TRBD2 CASSSSQLAGGPSTNEQFF TGTGCCAGCAGCTCATCCCAACTAGCGGGAGGGCCAAGCACCAATGAGCAGTTCTTC
TRBJ2-6 many TRBV5-1 - CASRVAGANVLTF TGCGCCAGCAGAGTAGCTGGGGCCAACGTCCTGACTTTC
TRBJ1-1 - TRBV5-1 TRBD1 CASRRRTGGTGRGTEAFF TGCGCCAGCAGAAGAAGGACGGGCGGGACAGGGAGAGGCACTGAAGCTTTCTTT
TRBJ2-2 - TRBV7-8 TRBD1 CASSLARWDRDQTGELFF TGTGCCAGCAGCTTAGCTCGTTGGGACAGGGATCAAACCGGGGAGCTGTTTTTT
TRBJ2-4 - TRBV20-1 TRBD1 CSTDRGENIQYF TGCAGTACCGACAGGGGGGAAAACATTCAGTACTTC
TRBJ2-3 - TRBV12-3/TRBV12-4 - CASRFGVDMQYF TGTGCCAGCAGATTTGGTGTTGATATGCAGTATTTT
TRBJ1-2 - TRBV2 - CASIPGWGLGYTF TGTGCCAGCATCCCTGGTTGGGGTCTAGGCTACACCTTC
TRBJ1-4 - TRBV3-1 - CASSQTGTASEKLFF TGTGCCAGCAGCCAAACCGGGACGGCTTCTGAAAAACTGTTTTTT
TRBJ1-4 - TRBV6-5 - CASSPRIADEKLFF TGTGCCAGCAGTCCCCGGATAGCCGATGAAAAACTGTTTTTT
TRBJ2-1 - TRBV5-1 - CASSFRRDPGNEQFF TGCGCCAGCAGCTTTCGAAGGGACCCAGGGAATGAGCAGTTCTTC
TRBJ1-1 - TRBV7-2 - CASSLVRMNTEAFF TGTGCCAGCAGCTTGGTGCGGATGAACACTGAAGCTTTCTTT
TRBJ2-7 - TRBV4-2 TRBD1 CASSQGLDRAYEQYF TGTGCCAGCAGCCAAGGCTTGGACAGGGCCTACGAGCAGTACTTC
TRBJ2-1 few TRBV3-1 TRBD2 CASSNTLAGGRNEQFF TGTGCCAGCAGCAACACCTTAGCGGGGGGTCGGAATGAGCAGTTCTTC
TRBJ1-6 - TRBV6-5 - CASSPRVSGQGSPLHF TGTGCCAGCAGCCCCCGTGTGTCAGGGCAAGGTTCACCCCTCCACTTT
TRBJ2-1 - TRBV27 TRBD1 CASSLLDRGPYNEQFF TGTGCCAGCAGTTTATTAGACAGGGGGCCCTACAATGAGCAGTTCTTC
TRBJ2-3 once TRBV9 - CASSVAGVNTQYF TGTGCCAGCAGCGTGGCTGGGGTGAATACGCAGTATTTT
TRBJ2-5 once TRBV5-1 TRBD1 CASSPEGQGGEQYF TGCGCCAGCAGCCCAGAGGGACAGGGAGGTGAGCAGTACTTC